This TCR beta chain is from a study of cytomegalovirus exposure and HLA in healthy donors. Study-wide points: Researchers reported from a later analysis that most CMV-associated TCR beta chains appeared HLA-restricted. One cluster of highly shared sequence variants probably arose as a sequencing artifact. The study carried out a later analysis of TCR beta sequences. It associated some 17,000 of them with specific HLA alleles at a false discovery rate of 0.05. A prior analysis recorded that most TCR beta V segments were productive about 87% or about 30% of the time.

The PCR ran on 60 Vbeta and 13 Jbeta primers. TCRdb's copy holds only in-frame clones and misses some; the assay was immunoSEQ multiplex PCR. The sample records around 40,000 clones, 66% being singletons. Of note for this clone: The antigen is not known. Within the sample, other DNA sequences also encode this same CDR3.

V was clipped by 5 bases and J by 2 bases, with 9 bases between them. Looked up from germline, CDR1 is SGHTA and CDR2 is FQGNSA. The CDR3 loop spans 13 amino acids. The receptor comes from a man in his forties or fifties in good health and CMV-seropositive. The chain uses TRBV7-2 and TRBJ1-1, with D tentatively TRBD1 (5 bases). The sequencing input was PBMCs. DNA of the CDR3: TGTGCCAGCAGCCTCACAGGCAACACTGAAGCTTTCTTT. It is translated as CASSLTGNTEAFF.